The 20 T cell receptor beta chains given below trace back to one sample, sequenced in a study of cytomegalovirus exposure and HLA in healthy donors. 60 Vbeta and 13 Jbeta primers were used in PCR. TCRdb's table, derived via immunoSEQ multiplex PCR, lists solely in-frame clones and lacks some. The sample shows around 150,000 clones, over 60% of them seen only once. The sequenced sample was PBMCs. These receptors were taken from a man in his forties in good health and CMV-seropositive.

Regarding this clone: The missing conserved phenylalanine or tryptophan at the end of this CDR3 makes a read error likely. The rearrangement uses TRBV6-5 and TRBJ2-3; 10 nucleotides align to TRBD1. The CDR3 spans 14 residues. Germline CDR1 MNHEY, CDR2 SVGAGI. With 6 bases clipped from V and 3 bases from J, the junction kept 3 bases outside the gene matches. This CDR3 is CASRRTGGTDTQYL. CDR3 sequence (DNA): TGTGCCAGCAGAAGGACAGGGGGTACAGATACGCAGTATCTT.

The chain couples TRBV7-2 to TRBJ2-3; 10 bases align to TRBD2. There are 18 residues in the CDR3. Germline values: CDR1 SGHTA, CDR2 FQGNSA. V was pared by 2 bases and J by 2 bases, with 10 bases of the junction left unmatched. Written as DNA, the CDR3 is TGTGCCAGCAGCTTATCCCCCGCTAGCGGGGGCAACACAGATACGCAGTATTTT. As protein: CASSLSPASGGNTDTQYF. The full variable domain, its missing parts supplied by reference TRBV7-2 and TRBJ2-3, is GAGVSQSPSNKVTEKGKDVELRCDPISGHTALYWYRQSLGQGLEFLIYFQGNSAPDKSGLPSDRFSAERTGGSVSTLTIQRTQQEDSAVYLCASSLSPASGGNTDTQYFGPGTRLTVL.

The CDR3 DNA reads TGTGCCAGTAGTATACAGACATTGAACACTGAAGCTTTCTTT. Translated: CASSIQTLNTEAFF. The chain recombines TRBV19 with TRBJ1-1; D uncertain. Trimming shortened V by 2 bases and J by 0 bases, and 7 bases separated the two germline ends. This CDR3 has 14 residues. From germline, CDR1 is LNHDA and CDR2 SQIVND (reference sequence).

This chain connects TRBV7-8 to TRBJ1-4; 10 nucleotides align to TRBD1. Germline CDR1 and CDR2: SGHVS and FQNEAQ. V gave up 1 base and J gave up 5 bases; unmatched junction bases: 1. This CDR3 spans 15 amino acids. The chain's CDR3 is CASSLEGQGNEKLFF. The CDR3 bases are TGTGCCAGCAGCTTAGAGGGACAGGGGAATGAAAAACTGTTTTTT.

The gene calls are TRBV5-6 and TRBJ1-6; TRBD1 matches 10 bases. CDR3 length: 17 amino acids. The trim removed 4 bases at V and 4 bases at J, leaving 8 bases unmatched. The germline gives CDR1 SGHDT, CDR2 YYEEEE. This chain's CDR3 is CASSVAGTGVYNSPLHF. The CDR3 DNA reads as TGTGCCAGCAGCGTAGCCGGGACAGGGGTATATAATTCACCCCTCCACTTT.

V and J are TRBV10-3 and TRBJ1-6; 8 bases are shared with TRBD1. V was clipped by 3 bases and J by 9 bases; unmatched bases: 7. The germline CDR1 and CDR2 sequences are ENHRY and SYGVKD. This CDR3 spans 15 amino acids. The CDR3 loop is CAISEVSGGGSPLHF. CDR3 bases: TGTGCCATCAGTGAAGTTTCAGGGGGCGGTTCACCCCTCCACTTT.

The chain links TRBV7-9 to TRBJ2-7; 8 bases match TRBD1. Germline V gene sequence: CDR1 SEHNR, CDR2 FQNEAQ (reference sequence). Losses at the gene ends were 4 bases for V and 7 bases for J; bases not matched to a gene: 12. The CDR3 has 15 amino acids. CDR3 sequence: CASSSTGQGSWEQYF. The CDR3 DNA sequence: TGTGCCAGCAGCTCAACCGGACAGGGTAGTTGGGAGCAGTACTTC.

The V call is TRBV30, the J call TRBJ1-2, with D maybe TRBD1 (6 bases). Germline CDR1 GTSNPN, CDR2 SVGIG (reference sequence). Trimming removed 1 base from V and 4 bases from J, with 7 bases in between. This CDR3 is built from 12 residues. CDR3 DNA sequence: TGTGCCTGGAGTGGGACAGCCTATGGCTACACCTTC. The encoded protein is CAWSGTAYGYTF.

The V gene is TRBV7-9, the J gene TRBJ2-7; D remains unclear. The CDR3 extends over 13 amino acids. The germline CDR1 and CDR2 sequences are SEHNR and FQNEAQ (reference sequence). Trimming shortened V by 3 bases and J by 0 bases, and 6 bases separated the two germline ends. CDR3 amino acids: CASSFLSSYEQYF. CDR3 nucleotides: TGTGCCAGCAGCTTTCTAAGCTCCTACGAGCAGTACTTC.

This clone appeared a single time. The gene calls are TRBV9 and TRBJ1-2; 7 bases line up with TRBD1. The germline gives CDR1 SGDLS, CDR2 YYNGEE. The ends lost 3 bases at V and 10 bases at J; junction bases unmatched: 6. This CDR3 comprises 12 residues. The CDR3 spells CASSAGTAAYTF. DNA of the CDR3: TGTGCCAGCAGCGCGGGGACAGCGGCCTACACCTTC.

The chain carries TRBV2 and TRBJ1-2; D is unresolved. Germline values: CDR1 SNHLY, CDR2 FYNNEI. The ends were cut back, 8 bases at V and 6 bases at J, with 22 bases in the middle. The length of the CDR3 is 15 residues. CDR3 region: CASRSRGLSVHGYTF. CDR3 DNA sequence: TGTGCCAGCCGCAGCCGTGGACTCAGCGTCCATGGCTACACCTTC.

This chain connects TRBV19 to TRBJ1-5, with TRBD1 as a possible D gene (6 bases). Per the germline V gene, CDR1 is LNHDA and CDR2 is SQIVND (reference sequence). The CDR3 extends over 14 amino acids. The V and J ends lost 2 bases and 5 bases respectively, with 10 bases between them. The CDR3 protein is CASSIRGGDQPQHF. CDR3 bases: TGTGCCAGTAGTATAAGGGGGGGCGATCAGCCCCAGCATTTT.

This clone was picked up a small number of times. This chain links TRBV30 with TRBJ1-1; D might be TRBD1 (5 bases). This CDR3 contains 12 residues. CDR1 and CDR2 (germline): GTSNPN, SVGIG (reference sequence). Trimming pared 3 bases from V and 10 bases from J, leaving 15 bases between. The CDR3 DNA is TGTGCCTGGAGGTTGGACACAATTAGAGCTTTCTTT. Amino acids: CAWRLDTIRAFF. Full variable domain (missing parts from reference TRBV30 and TRBJ1-1): SQTIHQWPATLVQPVGSPLSLECTVEGTSNPNLYWYRQAAGRGLQLLFYSVGIGQISSEVPQNLSASRPQDRQFILSSKKLLLSDSGFYLCAWRLDTIRAFFGQGTRLTVV.

This clone was detected only a few times. The chain recombines TRBV7-3 with TRBJ2-1; 9 nucleotides agree with TRBD2. This CDR3 contains 16 residues. Germline trimming cut 4 bases from V and 9 bases from J; bases unmatched to any gene: 13. Looked up from germline, CDR1 is SGHTA and CDR2 is FQGTGA. CDR3 nucleotides: TGTGCCAGCAGCTCCGGACTCGCGGGAGGGCCGGGTGAGCAGTTCTTC. This sequence encodes CASSSGLAGGPGEQFF.

The chain uses TRBV7-9 and TRBJ2-2; no definite D call. Germline values: CDR1 SEHNR, CDR2 FQNEAQ (reference sequence). The CDR3 covers 16 residues. Trimming stripped 4 bases from V and 2 bases from J, with 14 bases between. CDR3 amino acids: CASSSFNTVNTGELFF. The CDR3, as DNA: TGTGCCAGCAGCTCCTTTAACACAGTAAACACCGGGGAGCTGTTTTTT. Together with reference TRBV7-9 and TRBJ2-2, the CDR3 gives the full variable domain: DTGVSQNPRHKITKRGQNVTFRCDPISEHNRLYWYRQTLGQGPEFLTYFQNEAQLEKSRLLSDRFSAERPKGSFSTLEIQRTEQGDSAMYLCASSSFNTVNTGELFFGEGSRLTVL.

The rearrangement uses TRBV6-1 and TRBJ2-7, with TRBD1 matching 10 bases. CDR3 length equals 15 residues. From germline, CDR1 is MNHNS and CDR2 SASEGT. With V trimmed by 1 base and J by 0 bases, 0 bases remained unmatched. CDR3 sequence reads: CASSEGTGGSYEQYF. The CDR3 nucleotides are TGTGCCAGCAGTGAAGGGACAGGGGGCTCCTACGAGCAGTACTTC.

The rearrangement uses TRBV6-5 and TRBJ2-1; possible D gene TRBD2, 6 bases. The germline V and J ends were trimmed by 5 bases and 2 bases, with 13 bases remaining between them. The CDR3 runs 15 residues. Germline CDR1 reads MNHEY; CDR2 reads SVGAGI. For the CDR3, the DNA is TGTGCCAGCAGTGGACTACCCCTAACCTACAATGAGCAGTTCTTC. Its translation is CASSGLPLTYNEQFF.

The chain joins TRBV6-6 to TRBJ2-7, with a weak D call TRBD2 (6 bases). There are 13 residues in the CDR3. Germline lookup yields CDR1 MNHNY and CDR2 SVGAGI (reference sequence). Trimming cost V 4 bases and J 6 bases, with 13 bases left between them. CDR3 sequence reads: CASSSPGEAEQYF. The CDR3 DNA reads TGTGCCAGCAGTTCTCCCGGGGAGGCCGAGCAGTACTTC.

The chain employs TRBV6-1 and TRBJ1-2; D unresolved. The CDR3 runs to 13 residues. Germline values: CDR1 MNHNS, CDR2 SASEGT. Trimming cost V 3 bases and J 2 bases, with 7 bases left between them. As DNA, the CDR3 is TGTGCCAGCAGTGAGGGCGGGAACTATGGCTACACCTTC. Translating it yields CASSEGGNYGYTF.

The rearrangement joins TRBV7-2 to TRBJ1-6, with D uncertain. Trimming cost V 5 bases and J 10 bases, with 24 bases left between them. Germline CDR1 SGHTA, CDR2 FQGNSA. There are 17 residues in the CDR3. CDR3 region: CASSPGTREHLQSPLHF. The CDR3 region has the DNA TGTGCCAGCAGCCCTGGTACGAGGGAACATTTACAATCACCCCTCCACTTT.